Listed here are 18 T cell receptor beta chains from one sample, sequenced in a study of T-cell memory formation after mild COVID-19. MiXCR was run by TCRdb on the 5' RACE reads, yielding one entry per CDR3 protein. The sample yields 550,000 to 650,000 distinct CDR3 sequences, approximately 15% seen once. Sequencing input: PBMCs or a T cell subset sorted from them (not recorded which). The source of these receptors is an adult woman who had mild COVID-19 (a few samples of this study predate the infection). Cell type and time point are not known.

This clonotype has a handful of counts. V is TRBV29-1 and J is TRBJ2-6; D is ambiguous. Per germline, CDR1 SQVTM and CDR2 ANQGSEA. The CDR3 loop spans 12 amino acids. The ends were cut back, 5 bases at V and 4 bases at J, with 6 bases in the middle. The CDR3 reads CSVPSGANVLTF. The DNA for the CDR3 is TGCAGCGTTCCGTCCGGGGCCAACGTCCTGACTTTC.

This clonotype was counted at least ten times. The chain recombines TRBV6-5 with TRBJ1-6; possibly TRBD1 for D (6 bases). CDR1 MNHEY and CDR2 SVGAGI come from the germline V gene. The CDR3 covers 15 residues. Deletions cut 3 bases from V and 8 bases from J, with 14 bases between. The CDR3 is CASSYTGQPDSPLHF. The DNA for the CDR3 is TGTGCCAGCAGTTATACCGGACAGCCGGATTCACCCCTCCACTTT.

This clonotype was seen more than once but under ten times. This sequence joins TRBV7-9 and TRBJ1-3, with D hard to call. The CDR3 has 15 residues. Looked up from germline, CDR1 is SEHNR and CDR2 is FQNEAQ (reference sequence). V gave up 5 bases and J gave up 4 bases, with 15 bases separating them. For the CDR3, the DNA is TGTGCCAGCAGCCCCCCTTTAGTGGAAGGAAACACCATATATTTT. Its protein is CASSPPLVEGNTIYF.

This sequence joins TRBV5-1 and TRBJ1-1, with D perhaps TRBD1 (6 bases). Trimming left V 0 bases short and J 5 bases short, with 14 bases between. This CDR3 region has 15 residues. The V gene's germline CDR1 is SGHRS and CDR2 YFSETQ. In DNA, the CDR3 is TGCGCCAGCAGCTTGGGAGTCAGGGGTCGGACTGAAGCTTTCTTT. It translates to CASSLGVRGRTEAFF.

This clonotype was detected only a few times. The V and J genes are TRBV5-1 and TRBJ2-3, with a tentative D call TRBD1 (6 bases). V lost 1 base and J lost 1, with 7 bases in between. The CDR3 totals 14 residues. Germline V gene lookup returns CDR1 SGHRS and CDR2 YFSETQ. The CDR3 coding sequence is TGCGCCAGCAGCTTGAAGGGGGGCACAGATACGCAGTATTTT. It encodes CASSLKGGTDTQYF.

This chain connects TRBV3-1 to TRBJ2-1, with 12 bases identical to TRBD2. CDR1 is LGHDT and CDR2 is YNNKEL in the germline V gene (reference sequence). V lost 6 bases, J lost 6 bases, and 3 bases stayed unmatched. There are 14 residues in the CDR3. The CDR3 DNA follows: TGTGCCAGCAGTACTAGCGGGAGGTTCAATGAGCAGTTCTTC. It codes for CASSTSGRFNEQFF.

The chain recombines TRBV12-3 or TRBV12-4 with TRBJ2-3, with 14 bases fitting TRBD2. Unmatched junction bases numbered 5, after V lost 5 bases and J lost 4 bases. This CDR3 contains 16 residues. The CDR3 protein is CASSQGLAGGPDTQYF. The CDR3 DNA sequence: TGTGCCAGCAGTCAAGGACTAGCGGGGGGCCCAGATACGCAGTATTTT.

This clonotype occurred many times. The rearrangement links TRBV7-7 to TRBJ2-2; D is perhaps TRBD1 (6 bases). Germline CDR1 and CDR2: SSHAT and FNYEAQ (reference sequence). V gave up 5 bases and J gave up 4 bases, with 17 bases separating them. The CDR3 covers 16 residues. The DNA for the CDR3 is TGTGCCAGCAGCCGTTTGACGATGGACAGCACCGGGGAGCTGTTTTTT. The encoded protein is CASSRLTMDSTGELFF.

The chain recombines TRBV27 with TRBJ2-7; 10 bases match TRBD1. The CDR3 extends over 16 amino acids. V lost 3 bases to trimming and J lost 3 bases; unmatched junction nucleotides: 8. Germline loops: CDR1 MNHEY, CDR2 SMNVEV (reference sequence). The CDR3 loop is CASSFAGQGPLYEQYF. The CDR3 bases are TGTGCCAGCAGTTTCGCGGGACAGGGGCCCCTCTACGAGCAGTACTTC.

The chain links TRBV12-3 or TRBV12-4 to TRBJ1-1; D remains unclear. This CDR3 spans 13 amino acids. The germline V and J ends were trimmed by 6 bases and 5 bases, with 13 bases remaining between them. The CDR3 nucleotides read TGTGCCAGCAGGCTGGACCCTTGGACTGAAGCTTTCTTT. It is translated as CASRLDPWTEAFF.

This chain uses TRBV5-1 with TRBJ2-1, with D perhaps given as TRBD1 or TRBD2 (6 bases each). CDR1 and CDR2 from the germline V gene are SGHRS and YFSETQ. V was shortened by 4 bases and J by 10 bases, with 24 bases between the two germline ends. CDR3 size: 16 residues. The CDR3 bases are TGCGCCAGCAGCACGTATGGGGGGCGCGAAGGTAAAGAGCAGTTCTTC. Protein: CASSTYGGREGKEQFF.

This clonotype came up many times. The chain links TRBV9 to TRBJ2-7; D gene ambiguous. Per the germline V gene, CDR1 is SGDLS and CDR2 is YYNGEE. The V end was cut by 0 bases, the J end by 0 bases, with 7 bases between. This CDR3 is built from 14 residues. CDR3 bases: TGTGCCAGCAGCGTAGACGGCAGCTCCTACGAGCAGTACTTC. Its protein is CASSVDGSSYEQYF.

This clonotype appeared a few times. This sequence joins TRBV7-9 and TRBJ1-1; 8 bases are a match to TRBD1. The CDR3 covers 15 residues. Germline lookup yields CDR1 SEHNR and CDR2 FQNEAQ (reference sequence). V gave up 6 bases and J gave up 1 base; unmatched junction bases: 7. The CDR3 here is CASRRTGQANTEAFF. The CDR3, as DNA: TGTGCCAGCAGACGTACGGGACAGGCGAACACTGAAGCTTTCTTT.

The rearrangement uses TRBV7-9 and TRBJ1-3, with D possibly TRBD1 on 5 matching bases. Germline-derived CDR1 and CDR2 are SEHNR and FQNEAQ (reference sequence). V shed 3 bases and J shed 0 bases, with 18 bases lying between them. The CDR3 is made up of 18 amino acids. In DNA, the CDR3 is TGTGCCAGCAGCTTGAGACCCGGGGCAGCTCTCTCTGGAAACACCATATATTTT. Its protein product is CASSLRPGAALSGNTIYF. The full variable domain, its missing parts supplied by reference TRBV7-9 and TRBJ1-3, is DTGVSQNPRHKITKRGQNVTFRCDPISEHNRLYWYRQTLGQGPEFLTYFQNEAQLEKSRLLSDRFSAERPKGSFSTLEIQRTEQGDSAMYLCASSLRPGAALSGNTIYFGEGSWLTVV.

The chain links TRBV7-9 to TRBJ2-1; 7 nucleotides align to TRBD1. V gave up 5 bases and J gave up 6 bases; unmatched junction bases: 10. Per the germline V gene, CDR1 is SEHNR and CDR2 is FQNEAQ (reference sequence). There are 15 residues in the CDR3. The CDR3 DNA reads TGTGCCAGCAGCCGAGGGGGACAGAGTTTCAATGAGCAGTTCTTC. Its protein is CASSRGGQSFNEQFF.

The V gene is TRBV3-1, the J gene TRBJ1-5; tentatively, D is TRBD1 (6 bases). This CDR3 has 15 amino acids. With 3 bases removed from V and 5 bases from J, the gap between germline ends came to 14 bases. Germline lookup yields CDR1 LGHDT and CDR2 YNNKEL (reference sequence). CDR3 protein: CASSQMGAGDQPQHF. The CDR3 DNA is TGTGCCAGCAGCCAGATGGGGGCCGGCGATCAGCCCCAGCATTTT.

In DNA, the CDR3 is TGTGCCAGCTTCGACAGCATCCACTATGGCTACACCTTC. Encoded protein: CASFDSIHYGYTF. This chain joins TRBV28 and TRBJ1-2; D is possibly TRBD1 (5 bases). The CDR3 contains 13 residues. Germline V gene sequence: CDR1 MDHEN, CDR2 SYDVKM. Trimming stripped 8 bases from V and 3 bases from J, with 13 bases between.

The chain employs TRBV25-1 and TRBJ2-5; 7 bases agree with TRBD2. This CDR3 has 15 residues. The ends lost 2 bases at V and 2 bases at J; junction bases unmatched: 5. CDR1 is MGHDK and CDR2 is SYGVNS in the germline V gene. CDR3 residues: CASSEETAGQETQYF. DNA for the CDR3: TGTGCCAGCAGTGAAGAAACAGCGGGACAAGAGACCCAGTACTTC. Supplemented by reference TRBV25-1 and TRBJ2-5, the full variable domain reads EADIYQTPRYLVIGTGKKITLECSQTMGHDKMYWYQQDPGMELHLIHYSYGVNSTEKGDLSSESTVSRIRTEHFPLTLESARPSHTSQYLCASSEETAGQETQYFGPGTRLLVL.